This TCR beta chain is drawn from a study of T cell responses to AZD1222 COVID-19 vaccine. Study conclusions and caveats: It was only after the peak T cell response that any repertoires were sampled.

Germline V CDR1 and CDR2: SGHRS, YFSETQ. The CDR3 covers 16 residues. J was trimmed by 4 bases and V by 3 bases; bases with no gene match: 10. Worth noting for this clone: Its antigen is unknown.

TCRdb's copy holds only in-frame clones and misses some; the assay was immunoSEQ multiplex PCR. The table records 95,000 to 150,000 clones, about 92% of them present only once. This TCR derives from an adult who received the AZD1222 COVID-19 vaccine. The sample was peripheral blood, taken 28 days after the second AZD1222 dose. The chain joins TRBV5-1 to TRBJ2-5, with 9 bases aligning to TRBD2. The CDR3 DNA reads as TGCGCCAGCAGCTCAAACTTAGCGGGAGCGCGAGAGACCCAGTACTTC. Amino acids: CASSSNLAGARETQYF.